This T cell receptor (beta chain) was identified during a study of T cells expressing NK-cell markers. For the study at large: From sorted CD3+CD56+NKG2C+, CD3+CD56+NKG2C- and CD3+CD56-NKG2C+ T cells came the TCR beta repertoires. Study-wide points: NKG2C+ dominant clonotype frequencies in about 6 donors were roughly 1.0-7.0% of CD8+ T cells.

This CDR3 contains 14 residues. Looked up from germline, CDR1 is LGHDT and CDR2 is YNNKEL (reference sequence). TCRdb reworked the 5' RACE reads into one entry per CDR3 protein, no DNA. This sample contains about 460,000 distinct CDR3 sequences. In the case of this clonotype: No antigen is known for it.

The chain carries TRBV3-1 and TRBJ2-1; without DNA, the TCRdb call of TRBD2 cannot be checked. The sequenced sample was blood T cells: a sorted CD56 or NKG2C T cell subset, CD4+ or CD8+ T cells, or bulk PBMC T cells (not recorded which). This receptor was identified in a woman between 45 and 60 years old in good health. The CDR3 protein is CASRVAGRNNEQFF.